This is a list of T cell receptor beta chains from one sample in a study of cytomegalovirus exposure and HLA in healthy donors. TCRdb's copy holds only in-frame clones and misses some; the assay was immunoSEQ multiplex PCR. There are 150,000 or so clones in the sample; about 75% occur only once, and approximately 2% lies in the top ten. The source material was PBMCs. These receptors all come from a female donor in good health and CMV-seronegative. The CDR3 runs from the conserved cysteine through the conserved F or W. A D gene is named only where the DNA matches it firmly. Some rows have no size entry. The others give once, few or many, or a class for an expanded clone.

D gene	V gene	clone size	J gene	CDR3 protein	CDR3 DNA
NA	TRBV30	few	TRBJ1-5	CAWSVRSGANQPQHF	TGTGCCTGGAGTGTAAGGTCTGGGGCAAATCAGCCCCAGCATTTT
NA	TRBV7-9	NA	TRBJ2-7	CASSFAHGEQYF	TGTGCCAGCAGCTTTGCCCACGGCGAGCAGTACTTC
TRBD2	TRBV30	NA	TRBJ2-3	CAWSVLAGGSTDTQYF	TGTGCCTGGAGTGTACTAGCGGGAGGAAGCACAGATACGCAGTATTTT
NA	TRBV5-1	NA	TRBJ1-4	CASSLVQGTNEKLFF	TGCGCCAGCAGCTTGGTACAGGGAACTAATGAAAAACTGTTTTTT
TRBD1	TRBV6-5	NA	TRBJ1-1	CASRPPLGGHNEAFF	TGTGCCAGCAGACCCCCTTTAGGGGGCCATAATGAAGCTTTCTTT
NA	TRBV6-1	NA	TRBJ1-2	CASSQTGNYGYTF	TGTGCCAGCAGCCAAACAGGGAACTATGGCTACACCTTC
NA	TRBV6-1	NA	TRBJ1-4	CASSLNQGFNEKLFF	TGTGCCAGCAGTTTAAATCAGGGGTTTAATGAAAAACTGTTTTTT
NA	TRBV5-1	NA	TRBJ2-3	CASSFLAPDTQYF	TGCGCCAGCAGCTTCTTAGCACCGGATACGCAGTATTTT
TRBD1	TRBV5-1	once	TRBJ2-2	CASSSTGAAGELFF	TGCGCCAGCAGCTCCACAGGGGCGGCCGGGGAGCTGTTTTTT
TRBD1	TRBV7-6	NA	TRBJ2-7	CASSLDRGPYEQYF	TGTGCCAGCAGCTTGGACAGGGGCCCCTACGAGCAGTACTTC
NA	TRBV4-2	few	TRBJ2-7	CASSPSRLISYEQYF	TGTGCCAGCAGCCCATCGCGCCTCATCTCCTACGAGCAGTACTTC
TRBD1	TRBV7-2	NA	TRBJ2-1	CASSFTGGNEQFF	TGTGCCAGCAGCTTCACAGGGGGCAATGAGCAGTTCTTC
TRBD1	TRBV5-1	once	TRBJ1-1	CASSWTGSITEAFF	TGCGCCAGCAGCTGGACAGGGAGTATCACTGAAGCTTTCTTT
NA	TRBV6-1	NA	TRBJ2-7	CASSMTYSYEQYF	TGTGCCAGCAGTATGACTTACTCCTACGAGCAGTACTTC
NA	TRBV7-8	NA	TRBJ1-2	CASSPERGNYGYTF	TGTGCCAGCAGCCCCGAGAGGGGGAACTATGGCTACACCTTC
TRBD1	TRBV4-1	NA	TRBJ1-5	CASSQARTGRQPQHF	TGCGCCAGCAGCCAAGCTCGGACAGGGAGGCAGCCCCAGCATTTT
NA	TRBV10-3	NA	TRBJ2-2	CAISEGSPAGELFF	TGTGCCATCAGTGAGGGGAGCCCGGCCGGGGAGCTGTTTTTT
NA	TRBV11-2	NA	TRBJ1-1	CASSSGHFTEAFF	TGTGCCAGCAGCTCCGGACATTTCACTGAAGCTTTCTTT
NA	TRBV5-1	NA	TRBJ1-1	CASSLETTGGENTEAFF	TGCGCCAGCAGCTTGGAGACGACAGGTGGAGAGAACACTGAAGCTTTCTTT
TRBD2	TRBV9	NA	TRBJ2-3	CASSSGTTHTDTQYF	TGTGCCAGCAGCTCAGGGACTACCCACACAGATACGCAGTATTTT
TRBD2	TRBV10-2	NA	TRBJ2-4	CASSQWGGIQYF	TGCGCCAGCAGTCAATGGGGGGGGATTCAGTACTTC
NA	TRBV6-1	NA	TRBJ1-1	CASSEAVVSVNTEAFF	TGTGCCAGCAGTGAGGCGGTTGTAAGTGTGAACACTGAAGCTTTCTTT
TRBD2	TRBV10-2	NA	TRBJ2-3	CASSELLAATDTQYF	TGCGCCAGCAGTGAGTTGCTAGCGGCCACAGATACGCAGTATTTT
TRBD2	TRBV30	NA	TRBJ2-5	CAWSVRVSGVAGGETQYF	TGTGCCTGGAGTGTACGCGTGTCAGGGGTAGCGGGAGGGGAGACCCAGTACTTC
TRBD2	TRBV18	NA	TRBJ2-7	CASSTNEGTRAF	TGTGCCAGCTCTACTAACGAGGGGACTAGAGCTTTC
TRBD2	TRBV2	NA	TRBJ2-3	CASSPGTSGVTDTQYF	TGTGCCAGCAGTCCCGGGACTAGCGGGGTTACAGATACGCAGTATTTT
NA	TRBV30	NA	TRBJ2-5	CAWRDQGRETQYF	TGTGCCTGGAGGGATCAGGGCCGAGAGACCCAGTACTTC
TRBD1	TRBV18	NA	TRBJ2-7	CASSPGTGVYEQYF	TGTGCCAGCTCACCGGGGACAGGGGTCTACGAGCAGTACTTC
NA	TRBV27	NA	TRBJ1-2	CASKHPGYPNYGYTF	TGTGCCAGCAAACACCCGGGTTACCCTAACTATGGCTACACCTTC
NA	TRBV18	NA	TRBJ2-7	CASSTNPPGRTGKQYF	TGTGCCAGCTCCACCAATCCCCCGGGTCGGACGGGGAAGCAGTACTTC
NA	TRBV30	once	TRBJ1-4	CAWREYGGRINEKLFF	TGTGCCTGGAGAGAGTACGGGGGGCGGATTAATGAAAAACTGTTTTTT
TRBD1	TRBV7-3	few	TRBJ1-2	CASSFSGGNGYTF	TGTGCCAGCAGCTTTTCAGGGGGGAATGGCTACACCTTC
TRBD1	TRBV7-8	NA	TRBJ2-4	CASSARGAKNIQYF	TGTGCCAGCAGCGCCAGGGGGGCCAAAAACATTCAGTACTTC
NA	TRBV2	NA	TRBJ1-1	CASSGEPGFGEAFF	TGTGCCAGCAGCGGGGAGCCCGGGTTCGGTGAAGCTTTCTTT
NA	TRBV7-9	NA	TRBJ1-1	CASSRQRTFDGGTEAFF	TGTGCCAGCAGTCGTCAGCGCACCTTTGACGGGGGCACTGAAGCTTTCTTT
NA	TRBV11-2	once	TRBJ2-1	CASSFRGAGSSYNEQFF	TGTGCCAGCAGCTTCAGGGGAGCGGGGAGCTCCTACAATGAGCAGTTCTTC
NA	TRBV5-4	NA	TRBJ2-3	CASSSSGTLSTDTQYF	TGTGCCAGCAGCTCCTCCGGGACACTAAGCACAGATACGCAGTATTTT
TRBD1	TRBV5-6	NA	TRBJ1-1	CASSGYRGVGTEAFF	TGTGCCAGCAGCGGCTACAGGGGTGTCGGCACTGAAGCTTTCTTT
NA	TRBV4-1	NA	TRBJ1-2	CASSQSLDQGLSYGYTF	TGCGCCAGCAGCCAGTCCCTTGACCAGGGACTTAGCTATGGCTACACCTTC
NA	TRBV18	NA	TRBJ2-5	CASSPPYGGETQYF	TGTGCCAGCTCACCACCGTATGGAGGGGAGACCCAGTACTTC
NA	TRBV28	few	TRBJ2-3	CASSQGAAGTDTQYF	TGTGCCAGCAGCCAAGGGGCCGCGGGCACAGATACGCAGTATTTT
NA	TRBV7-2	NA	TRBJ1-2	CASSLAAGWANYGYTF	TGTGCCAGCAGCTTAGCGGCGGGTTGGGCTAACTATGGCTACACCTTC
TRBD1	TRBV2	many	TRBJ1-1	CASSLTGGTEAFF	TGTGCCAGCAGTTTAACAGGGGGTACTGAAGCTTTCTTT
NA	TRBV19	few	TRBJ1-2	CASSMESVANYGYTF	TGTGCCAGTAGTATGGAGTCTGTAGCTAACTATGGCTACACCTTC
NA	TRBV19	NA	TRBJ1-2	CASNYRTPLGYGYTF	TGTGCCAGTAATTATCGGACACCTCTTGGCTATGGCTACACCTTC